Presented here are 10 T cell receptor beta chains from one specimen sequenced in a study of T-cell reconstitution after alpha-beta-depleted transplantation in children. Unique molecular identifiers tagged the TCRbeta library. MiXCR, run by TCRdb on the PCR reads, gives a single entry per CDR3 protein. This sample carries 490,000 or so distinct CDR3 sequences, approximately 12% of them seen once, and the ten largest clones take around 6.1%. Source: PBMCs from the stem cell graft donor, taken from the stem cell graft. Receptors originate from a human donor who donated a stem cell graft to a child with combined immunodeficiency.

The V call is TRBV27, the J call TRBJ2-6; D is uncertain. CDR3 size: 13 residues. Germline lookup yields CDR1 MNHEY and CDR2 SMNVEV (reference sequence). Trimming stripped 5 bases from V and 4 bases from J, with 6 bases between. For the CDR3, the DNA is TGTGCCAGCAGTCTTCTGGGGGCCAACGTCCTGACTTTC. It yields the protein CASSLLGANVLTF.

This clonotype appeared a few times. The CDR3 is CASILRAGDRETQYF. CDR3 coding DNA: TGTGCCAGCATCCTAAGGGCGGGAGACCGCGAGACCCAGTACTTC. The chain carries TRBV7-9 and TRBJ2-5, with 7 bases aligning to TRBD2. CDR1 is SEHNR and CDR2 is FQNEAQ in the germline V gene (reference sequence). The junction had 13 bases not matched to a gene; V was cut back by 7 bases and J by 5 bases. This CDR3 has 15 amino acids.

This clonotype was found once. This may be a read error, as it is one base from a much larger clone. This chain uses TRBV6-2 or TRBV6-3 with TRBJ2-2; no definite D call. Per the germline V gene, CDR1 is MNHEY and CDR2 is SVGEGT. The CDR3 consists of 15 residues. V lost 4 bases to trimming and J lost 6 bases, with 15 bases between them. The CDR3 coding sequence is TGTGCCAGCAGTTCGTCTAGTCCCGAATCCGGGGAGCTGTTTTTT. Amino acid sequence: CASSSSSPESGELFF.

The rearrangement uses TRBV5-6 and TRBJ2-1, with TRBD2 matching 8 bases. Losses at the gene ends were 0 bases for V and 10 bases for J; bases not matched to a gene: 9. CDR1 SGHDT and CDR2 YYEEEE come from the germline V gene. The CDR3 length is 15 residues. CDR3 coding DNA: TGTGCCAGCAGCTTGGGGGGACTAGGCGGGTACGAGCAGTTCTTC. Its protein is CASSLGGLGGYEQFF.

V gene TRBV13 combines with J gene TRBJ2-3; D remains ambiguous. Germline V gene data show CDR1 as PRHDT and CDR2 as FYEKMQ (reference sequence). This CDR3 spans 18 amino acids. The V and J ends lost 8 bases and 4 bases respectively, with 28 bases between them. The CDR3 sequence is CASAARTTGPFPADTQYF. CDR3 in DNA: TGTGCCAGCGCGGCCCGCACCACCGGGCCCTTTCCCGCAGATACGCAGTATTTT.

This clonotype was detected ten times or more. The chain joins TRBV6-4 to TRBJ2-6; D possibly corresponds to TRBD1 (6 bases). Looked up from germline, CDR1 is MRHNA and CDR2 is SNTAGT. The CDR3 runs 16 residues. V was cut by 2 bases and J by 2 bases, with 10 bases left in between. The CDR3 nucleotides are TGTGCCAGCAGTGACAGTGGGGGCGCTGGGGCCAACGTCCTGACTTTC. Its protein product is CASSDSGGAGANVLTF.

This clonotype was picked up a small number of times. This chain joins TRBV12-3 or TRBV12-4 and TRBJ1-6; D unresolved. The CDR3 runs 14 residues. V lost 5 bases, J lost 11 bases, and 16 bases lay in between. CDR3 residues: CASSPDPGRPPLHF. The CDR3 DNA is TGTGCCAGCAGTCCGGACCCGGGCCGGCCACCCCTCCACTTT.

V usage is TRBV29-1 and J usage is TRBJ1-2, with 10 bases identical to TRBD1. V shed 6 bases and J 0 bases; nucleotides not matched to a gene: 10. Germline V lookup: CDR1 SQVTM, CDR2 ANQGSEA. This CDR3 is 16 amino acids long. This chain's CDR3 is CSVGGGQGFANYGYTF. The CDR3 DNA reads TGCAGCGTCGGTGGGGGACAGGGGTTCGCTAACTATGGCTACACCTTC. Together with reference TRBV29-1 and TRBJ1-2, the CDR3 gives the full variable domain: SAVISQKPSRDICQRGTSLTIQCQVDSQVTMMFWYRQQPGQSLTLIATANQGSEATYESGFVIDKFPISRPNLTFSTLTVSNMSPEDSSIYLCSVGGGQGFANYGYTFGSGTRLTVV.

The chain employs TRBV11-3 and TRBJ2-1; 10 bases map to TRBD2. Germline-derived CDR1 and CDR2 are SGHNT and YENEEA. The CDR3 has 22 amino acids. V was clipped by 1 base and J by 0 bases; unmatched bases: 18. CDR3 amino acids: CASSLGGVSGRARGSSYNEQFF. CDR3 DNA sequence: TGTGCCAGCAGCTTAGGAGGCGTGAGCGGGAGGGCCAGAGGGAGCTCCTACAATGAGCAGTTCTTC.

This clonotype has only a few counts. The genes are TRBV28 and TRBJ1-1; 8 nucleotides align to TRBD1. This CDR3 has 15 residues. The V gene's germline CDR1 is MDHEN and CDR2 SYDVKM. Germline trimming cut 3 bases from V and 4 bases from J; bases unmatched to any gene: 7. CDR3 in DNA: TGTGCCAGCAGTTTTTCCGGACAGGGACCCACTGAAGCTTTCTTT. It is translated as CASSFSGQGPTEAFF.